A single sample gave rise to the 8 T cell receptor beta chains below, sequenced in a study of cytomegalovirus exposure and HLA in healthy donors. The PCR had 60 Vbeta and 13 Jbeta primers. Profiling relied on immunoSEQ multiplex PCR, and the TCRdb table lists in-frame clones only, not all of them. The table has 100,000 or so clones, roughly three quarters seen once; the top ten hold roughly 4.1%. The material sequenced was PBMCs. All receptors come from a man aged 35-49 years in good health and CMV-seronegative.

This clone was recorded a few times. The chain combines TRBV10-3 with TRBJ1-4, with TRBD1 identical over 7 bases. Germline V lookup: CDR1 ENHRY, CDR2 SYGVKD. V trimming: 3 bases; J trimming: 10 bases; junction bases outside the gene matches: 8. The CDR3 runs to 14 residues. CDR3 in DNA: TGTGCCATCAGTGACGGGACAGTTGCGGGAAAACTGTTTTTT. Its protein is CAISDGTVAGKLFF.

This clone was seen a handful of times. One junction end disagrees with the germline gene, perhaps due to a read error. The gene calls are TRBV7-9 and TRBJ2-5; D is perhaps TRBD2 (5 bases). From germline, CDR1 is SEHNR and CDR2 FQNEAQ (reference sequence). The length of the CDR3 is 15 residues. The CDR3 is CSSSLAIGPRGTQYF. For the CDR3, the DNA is TGTTCCAGCAGCTTAGCGATAGGTCCCCGCGGGACCCAGTACTTC. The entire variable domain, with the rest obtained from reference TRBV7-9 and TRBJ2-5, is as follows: DTGVSQNPRHKITKRGQNVTFRCDPISEHNRLYWYRQTLGQGPEFLTYFQNEAQLEKSRLLSDRFSAERPKGSFSTLEIQRTEQGDSAMYLCSSSLAIGPRGTQYFGPGTRLLVL.

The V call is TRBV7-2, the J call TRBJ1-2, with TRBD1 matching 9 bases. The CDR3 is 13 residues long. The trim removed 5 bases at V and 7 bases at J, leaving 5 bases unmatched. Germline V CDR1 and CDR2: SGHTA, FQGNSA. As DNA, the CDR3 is TGTGCCAGCAGCCGGGACAGGGTGACTGGCTACACCTTC. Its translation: CASSRDRVTGYTF. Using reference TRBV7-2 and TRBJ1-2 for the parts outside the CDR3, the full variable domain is GAGVSQSPSNKVTEKGKDVELRCDPISGHTALYWYRQSLGQGLEFLIYFQGNSAPDKSGLPSDRFSAERTGGSVSTLTIQRTQQEDSAVYLCASSRDRVTGYTFGSGTRLTVV.

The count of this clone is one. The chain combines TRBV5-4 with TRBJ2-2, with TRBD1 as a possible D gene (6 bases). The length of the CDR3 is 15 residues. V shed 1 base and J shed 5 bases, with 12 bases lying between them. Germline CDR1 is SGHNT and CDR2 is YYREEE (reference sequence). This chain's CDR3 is CASSLQTGKTGELFF. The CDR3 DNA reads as TGTGCCAGCAGCTTGCAGACAGGCAAGACCGGGGAGCTGTTTTTT.

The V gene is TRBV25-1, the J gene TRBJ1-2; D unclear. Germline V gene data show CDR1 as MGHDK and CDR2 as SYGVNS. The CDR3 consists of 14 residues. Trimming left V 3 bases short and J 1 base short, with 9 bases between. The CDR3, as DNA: TGTGCCAGCAGTGAGCAGGCATATAACTATGGCTACACCTTC. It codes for CASSEQAYNYGYTF.

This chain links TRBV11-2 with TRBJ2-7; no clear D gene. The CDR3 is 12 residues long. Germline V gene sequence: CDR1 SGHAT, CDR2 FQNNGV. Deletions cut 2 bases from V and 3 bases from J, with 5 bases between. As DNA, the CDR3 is TGTGCCAGCAGCTTATCAGGCTACGAGCAGTACTTC. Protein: CASSLSGYEQYF. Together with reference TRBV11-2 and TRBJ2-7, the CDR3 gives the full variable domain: EAGVAQSPRYKIIEKRQSVAFWCNPISGHATLYWYQQILGQGPKLLIQFQNNGVVDDSQLPKDRFSAERLKGVDSTLKIQPAKLEDSAVYLCASSLSGYEQYFGPGTRLTVT.

The CDR3 loop is CASRDGRNTEAFF. In DNA form, the CDR3 reads TGTGCCAGCAGGGACGGGAGGAACACTGAAGCTTTCTTT. The V and J genes are TRBV2 and TRBJ1-1; D gene unclear. V shed 6 bases and J shed 1 base, with 9 bases lying between them. From germline, CDR1 is SNHLY and CDR2 FYNNEI. The CDR3 has 13 residues.

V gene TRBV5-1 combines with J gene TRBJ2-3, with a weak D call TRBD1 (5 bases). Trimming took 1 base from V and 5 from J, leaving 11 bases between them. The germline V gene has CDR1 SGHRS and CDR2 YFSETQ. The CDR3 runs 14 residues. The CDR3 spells CASSLFQGVDTQYF. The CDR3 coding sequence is TGCGCCAGCAGCTTGTTCCAGGGTGTAGATACGCAGTATTTT. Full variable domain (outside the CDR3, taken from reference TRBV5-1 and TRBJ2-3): KAGVTQTPRYLIKTRGQQVTLSCSPISGHRSVSWYQQTPGQGLQFLFEYFSETQRNKGNFPGRFSGRQFSNSRSEMNVSTLELGDSALYLCASSLFQGVDTQYFGPGTRLTVL.